This TCR beta chain was sequenced for a study of metastatic and nonmetastatic thyroid tumors. Study information: Peripheral blood and tumor or nodule samples from malignant and benign thyroid patients were compared. Regarding the study as a whole: As reported, TCR beta diversity in blood and tumor was significantly higher in malignant thyroid tumors than in benign nodules.

There were no patients who had received any treatment before thyroid surgery. Germline V gene sequence: CDR1 DFQATT, CDR2 SNEGSKA (reference sequence). The CDR3 runs 14 residues. V was pared by 0 bases and J by 4 bases, with 10 bases between. This clone has a count of ten or more. What it binds is unknown. The sample carries other DNA sequences with the same CDR3. In the source study's methods: Using the CDR3 differences seen across clinicopathological groups, the authors built a distant-metastasis classifier for papillary thyroid cancer, which was meant to discriminate distant-metastatic patients. TCRdb redid the clone calls on the PCR reads using MiXCR. The V and J calls here are based on TCRdb, not the publication. The sample lists tens of thousands of clones; roughly 13% were seen once.

The sequence came from a female donor with papillary thyroid cancer or a benign thyroid nodule (not recorded which). Some clones in this sample may be carry-over from other donors' samples. The V call is TRBV20-1, the J call TRBJ1-5; no clear D gene. Sequences were obtained from blood. DNA of the CDR3: TGCAGTGCTAGAGATCTGAGCGGGAATCAGCCCCAGCATTTT. It encodes CSARDLSGNQPQHF.